The rows below give T cell receptor beta chains drawn from one sample of a study of beta chain features in type 1 diabetes. Repertoires were generated with immunoSEQ multiplex PCR, while TCRdb's copy carries only in-frame clones and drops some. This table has hundreds of thousands of clones, 15% appearing once. The specimen sequenced was naive CD4+ T cells from blood. The receptors shown here come from a man younger than 30 with type 1 diabetes. CDR3s leave out the opening cysteine and the closing phenylalanine or tryptophan. Fields, in order: clone size, J gene, V gene, CDR3 protein. Expanded clones are given a class, and other clones once, few, many or no size at all.

clone size: few; J gene: TRBJ2-1; V gene: TRBV7-2; CDR3 protein: ASSLEPTALPV
clone size: few; J gene: TRBJ1-5; V gene: TRBV30; CDR3 protein: AWSIGHLDSRHQPQH
clone size: few; J gene: TRBJ1-2; V gene: TRBV7-9; CDR3 protein: ASSPPGQANYGYT
clone size: few; J gene: TRBJ2-3; V gene: TRBV29-1; CDR3 protein: SVERRSGGRKTQY
clone size: -; J gene: TRBJ2-1; V gene: TRBV18; CDR3 protein: ASSTSGGANEQF
clone size: few; J gene: TRBJ2-3; V gene: TRBV18; CDR3 protein: ASSPEGSTDTQY
clone size: few; J gene: TRBJ2-3; V gene: TRBV28; CDR3 protein: ASSPGTGSRNTQY
clone size: few; J gene: TRBJ2-4; V gene: TRBV7-2; CDR3 protein: ASSLVMTAAKNIQY
clone size: -; J gene: TRBJ2-1; V gene: TRBV27; CDR3 protein: ASSLTGQTNNEQF
clone size: -; J gene: TRBJ1-1; V gene: TRBV9; CDR3 protein: ASSFSIGSGTEAF
clone size: -; J gene: TRBJ1-2; V gene: TRBV5-1; CDR3 protein: ASSFAPGQARGYT
clone size: few; J gene: TRBJ2-1; V gene: TRBV20-1; CDR3 protein: SAGQGEEQF
clone size: few; J gene: TRBJ2-7; V gene: TRBV14; CDR3 protein: ASSPEDRGRAADEQY
clone size: -; J gene: TRBJ2-1; V gene: TRBV7-9; CDR3 protein: ASSPLGSNYNEQF
clone size: -; J gene: TRBJ1-2; V gene: TRBV4-3; CDR3 protein: ASSQIPDSTLNYGYT
clone size: -; J gene: TRBJ2-2; V gene: TRBV27; CDR3 protein: ASSLFERGGKTGELF
clone size: -; J gene: TRBJ2-7; V gene: TRBV30; CDR3 protein: AWSLYYEQY
clone size: once; J gene: TRBJ2-7; V gene: TRBV7-2; CDR3 protein: ASSYDRGYEQY
clone size: few; J gene: TRBJ1-2; V gene: TRBV7-9; CDR3 protein: ASSHAQGAQGYT
clone size: few; J gene: TRBJ2-3; V gene: TRBV18; CDR3 protein: ASLGQNTDTQY
clone size: few; J gene: TRBJ1-2; V gene: TRBV5-1; CDR3 protein: ASSFGTDYGYT
clone size: -; J gene: TRBJ2-7; V gene: TRBV12-5; CDR3 protein: ASGLGPRTAAYEQY
clone size: -; J gene: TRBJ1-1; V gene: TRBV25-1; CDR3 protein: ASSETGGQKNTEAF
clone size: few; J gene: TRBJ2-5; V gene: TRBV6-5; CDR3 protein: ASSYVGTQY
clone size: -; J gene: TRBJ2-3; V gene: TRBV7-2; CDR3 protein: ASSIRFSPRTDTQY
clone size: few; J gene: TRBJ2-3; V gene: TRBV5-1; CDR3 protein: ASSLEARKDTQY
clone size: -; J gene: TRBJ2-7; V gene: TRBV7-2; CDR3 protein: ASSTIRVQY
clone size: few; J gene: TRBJ1-2; V gene: TRBV30; CDR3 protein: AWSVRGGTT
clone size: once; J gene: TRBJ2-3; V gene: TRBV5-1; CDR3 protein: ASSSLPKTGTDTQY
clone size: -; J gene: TRBJ1-1; V gene: TRBV28; CDR3 protein: ASSLRTAHTEAF
clone size: -; J gene: TRBJ2-3; V gene: TRBV5-6; CDR3 protein: ASSLTSLDTQY
clone size: few; J gene: TRBJ2-1; V gene: TRBV5-1; CDR3 protein: ASSLEGSAYNEQF
clone size: -; J gene: TRBJ2-3; V gene: TRBV4-2; CDR3 protein: ASSQDPGQTADTQY
clone size: few; J gene: TRBJ2-5; V gene: TRBV7-6; CDR3 protein: ASSLESGAQETQY
clone size: few; J gene: TRBJ2-1; V gene: TRBV4-2; CDR3 protein: ASSLEGRGAGGGYEQF
clone size: few; J gene: TRBJ1-2; V gene: TRBV28; CDR3 protein: ASSADRGIGYT
clone size: few; J gene: TRBJ2-2; V gene: TRBV4-3; CDR3 protein: ASSRSGGPGELF
clone size: -; J gene: TRBJ2-3; V gene: TRBV28; CDR3 protein: ASSSGQGSDTQY
clone size: -; J gene: TRBJ2-7; V gene: TRBV27; CDR3 protein: ASSFSTPSSYEQY
clone size: -; J gene: TRBJ2-7; V gene: TRBV18; CDR3 protein: ASSTGTSGNEQY
clone size: -; J gene: TRBJ2-3; V gene: TRBV5-4; CDR3 protein: ASSDYLARKATDTQY
clone size: -; J gene: TRBJ1-2; V gene: TRBV27; CDR3 protein: AAKGPSSTGYT
clone size: -; J gene: TRBJ2-3; V gene: TRBV11-2; CDR3 protein: ASSLAGDTDTQY
clone size: -; J gene: TRBJ2-7; V gene: TRBV6-6; CDR3 protein: ASRRLAGGLYEQY
clone size: few; J gene: TRBJ2-3; V gene: TRBV28; CDR3 protein: ASSFWTADTQY
clone size: -; J gene: TRBJ2-7; V gene: TRBV9; CDR3 protein: ASGRTSGSYEQY
clone size: -; J gene: TRBJ2-7; V gene: TRBV4-2; CDR3 protein: ASSREQGIGDIRSYEQY
clone size: -; J gene: TRBJ2-7; V gene: TRBV28; CDR3 protein: ASSWTGSAEQY
clone size: -; J gene: TRBJ2-7; V gene: TRBV7-2; CDR3 protein: ASSLGQDTYYEQY
clone size: few; J gene: TRBJ1-4; V gene: TRBV27; CDR3 protein: ASRRQGYEKLF